The entry that follows covers one T cell receptor (beta chain) sequence. The sample belongs to a study of blood T cell repertoires in COVID-19. Study as a whole: Italy, Spain and the United States were the sources of the convalescent and acute COVID-19 samples.

Per the original data handling: Estimation of nucleated cell counts relied on the amplification of reference gene primers. The repertoire was sequenced with immunoSEQ multiplex PCR; TCRdb's copy has only in-frame clones and lacks some. For V, J and clone size, that table is used; D and trimming come from the DNA. Here the sample spans roughly 500,000 clones, 89% being singletons. Seattle enrolled patients during active infection and tracked them longitudinally. The TCR was taken from a man aged 18 to 30 with COVID-19, enrolled during active disease. Source material: peripheral blood.

The CDR3 sequence: CASSFSLALDTQYF. The DNA for the CDR3 is TGTGCCAGCAGCTTTTCGCTAGCTTTAGATACGCAGTATTTT. V and J are TRBV13 and TRBJ2-3; D possibly corresponds to TRBD2 (5 bases). The CDR3 is 14 residues long. CDR1 is PRHDT, CDR2 FYEKMQ, per germline (reference sequence). V was pared by 3 bases and J by 5 bases, with 12 bases between.